A selection of T cell receptor beta chains follows, all from one sample in a study of T cells in Graves' hyperthyroidism and ophthalmopathy. TCRdb re-called the multiplex PCR reads through MiXCR, storing one row per CDR3 protein. The sample includes around 570,000 distinct CDR3 sequences, roughly 21% of them seen just once. The specimen was blood. Receptor source: a man aged 40-49 years with Graves' ophthalmopathy. Both conserved end residues are part of each CDR3. A D gene is named only where the DNA matches it firmly. A row's size may be missing; if present it is once, few, many or a size class.

length	V	D	size	J	DNA	CDR3
18	TRBV6-1	TRBD2	-	TRBJ2-3	TGTGCCAGCAGTGAAGGATTAACTAGCGGAGGGAGCACAGATACGCAGTATTTT	CASSEGLTSGGSTDTQYF
15	TRBV19	-	-	TRBJ1-5	TGTGCCAGTAGTATAACCTCCGCTAGCAATCAGCCCCAGCATTTT	CASSITSASNQPQHF
16	TRBV11-3	TRBD1	few	TRBJ2-3	TGTGCCGGCAGCACCGGACAGGGGTTAAGCACAGATACGCAGTATTTT	CAGSTGQGLSTDTQYF
14	TRBV6-1	-	few	TRBJ2-3	TGTGCCAGCAGGACCGGGACTGTCACAGATACGCAGTATTTT	CASRTGTVTDTQYF
14	TRBV2	-	many	TRBJ1-1	TGTGCCAGCAGTGCAGGCGGAGGGAACACTGAAGCTTTCTTT	CASSAGGGNTEAFF
17	TRBV6-1	-	few	TRBJ2-7	TGTGCCAGCAGGGTAACGGTAGGGCGGAGAAGCTCCTACGAGCAGTACTTC	CASRVTVGRRSSYEQYF
14	TRBV20-1	TRBD2	many	TRBJ2-5	TGCAGTGCTAGAGTCTCAGCGGGAGGGGAGACCCAGTACTTC	CSARVSAGGETQYF
14	TRBV5-6	-	-	TRBJ2-7	TGTGCCAGCAGCTGGGGATCCTACCTCTACGAGCAGTACTTC	CASSWGSYLYEQYF
15	TRBV18	TRBD1	many	TRBJ2-7	TGTGCCAGCTCACCCCCGGGACAGGGGCTCTACGAGCAGTACTTC	CASSPPGQGLYEQYF
16	TRBV30	TRBD2	many	TRBJ2-1	TGTGCCTGGAGTCTCCTCCTCGCGGGAGGAGGAAATGAGCAGTTCTTC	CAWSLLLAGGGNEQFF
16	TRBV7-8	-	few	TRBJ2-2	TGTGCCAGCAGCCCGGAAGGGTGGGAGTTCCCCGGGGAGCTGTTTTTT	CASSPEGWEFPGELFF
14	TRBV20-1	-	-	TRBJ1-4	TGCAGTATAGGGGTTGGGGCAACTAATGAAAAACTGTTTTTT	CSIGVGATNEKLFF
16	TRBV5-1	TRBD2	few	TRBJ2-5	TGCGCCAGCAGCTTGGGACTAGCGGGAGCACCAGAGACCCAGTACTTC	CASSLGLAGAPETQYF
16	TRBV7-2	TRBD1	few	TRBJ2-7	TGTGCCAGCAGCCCAACTGGACAGGGGAAGATCTACGAGCAGTACTTC	CASSPTGQGKIYEQYF
15	TRBV19	TRBD1	few	TRBJ1-5	TGTGCCAGTAGTATAGAGGGACAGGCGGATCAGCCCCAGCATTTT	CASSIEGQADQPQHF
15	TRBV13	-	-	TRBJ2-5	TGTGCCAGCAGCTTAGGCAGAAGGGGTGGTGAGACCCAGTACTTC	CASSLGRRGGETQYF
15	TRBV3-1	TRBD2	many	TRBJ2-5	TGTGCCAGCAGCCATTTACCTAGCGGTAGGGGGACCCAGTACTTC	CASSHLPSGRGTQYF
12	TRBV28	-	-	TRBJ2-1	TGTGCCAGCAGCAAGCCAATAGGTGAGCAGTTCTTC	CASSKPIGEQFF
13	TRBV30	TRBD2	many	TRBJ2-7	TGTGCCTGCGGCATACTAGCGGGTGGCGAGCAGTACTTC	CACGILAGGEQYF
14	TRBV28	TRBD2	few	TRBJ2-3	TGTGCCAGCAGTCCTAGCGGGTGGGCAGATACGCAGTATTTT	CASSPSGWADTQYF
12	TRBV12-3/TRBV12-4	-	many	TRBJ2-7	TGTGCCAGCAGGCCCGGCCGGGGCGAGCAGTACTTC	CASRPGRGEQYF
15	TRBV20-1	-	few	TRBJ2-5	TGCAGTGCTAGAGACTTGACTAGTGTCGGAGAGACCCAGTACTTC	CSARDLTSVGETQYF
16	TRBV28	-	many	TRBJ1-2	TGTGCCAGCAGTCAACTTAAGGCCAGGGAGAACTATGGCTACACCTTC	CASSQLKARENYGYTF
11	TRBV19	TRBD1	-	TRBJ2-7	TGTGCCACTCGGACAGGCTACGAGCAGTACTTC	CATRTGYEQYF
12	TRBV25-1	-	-	TRBJ2-7	TGTGCCAGCAGTGAGCAGGAGCATAAGCAGTACTTC	CASSEQEHKQYF
12	TRBV6-1	TRBD1	few	TRBJ1-5	TGTGCCAGTAGGACAGGGAATCAGCCCCAGCATTTT	CASRTGNQPQHF
21	TRBV7-9	TRBD1	-	TRBJ1-5	TGTGCCAGCAGCTTAAGGCTCCCCGGGACAGGGATAGGAGGAGTGGATCAGCCCCAGCATTTT	CASSLRLPGTGIGGVDQPQHF
10	TRBV20-1	TRBD2	many	TRBJ2-5	TGCAGTGCCGGGGGGGAGACCCAGTACTTC	CSAGGETQYF
13	TRBV10-3	-	few	TRBJ2-7	TGTGCCATCAGCGATACGATGGGGGTCGAGCAGTACTTC	CAISDTMGVEQYF
15	TRBV6-2/TRBV6-3	-	few	TRBJ2-3	TGTGCCAGCAGCGAGGGGTCCGTCGGAGTAGATACGCAGTATTTT	CASSEGSVGVDTQYF
15	TRBV2	-	many	TRBJ2-5	TGTGCCAGCAGACCCCCTGGGGGAGTTGGAGAGACCCAGTACTTC	CASRPPGGVGETQYF
16	TRBV11-2	TRBD2	many	TRBJ2-3	TGTGCCAGCAGCCTCCTAGCGGGGCATAACACAGATACGCAGTATTTT	CASSLLAGHNTDTQYF
15	TRBV15	-	-	TRBJ2-1	TGTGCCACCAGCAGAGCGGCCAGACCTGACAATGAGCAGTTCTTC	CATSRAARPDNEQFF
13	TRBV5-1	-	few	TRBJ1-4	TGCGCCAGCAGGCCAAAGGTGGATGAAAAACTGTTTTTT	CASRPKVDEKLFF
16	TRBV7-4	-	-	TRBJ2-1	TGTGCCAGCAGCCCCACGGTTCGAAGCTCCTACAATGAGCAGTTCTTC	CASSPTVRSSYNEQFF
19	TRBV4-1	-	-	TRBJ1-1	TGCGCCAGCAGCCAAGATCGAGGTCTGGGGGTTGGCCGGGGCACTGAAGCTTTCTTT	CASSQDRGLGVGRGTEAFF
15	TRBV7-9	TRBD1	few	TRBJ2-7	TGTGCCAGCAGCTCGCGGACAGGGAGAACTTACGAGCAGTACTTC	CASSSRTGRTYEQYF
15	TRBV10-3	TRBD1	-	TRBJ2-2	TGTGCCATCCTCGCGGACAGGTTAAACACCGGGGAGCTGTTTTTT	CAILADRLNTGELFF
14	TRBV5-1	TRBD1	few	TRBJ1-2	TGCGCCAGCAACGTGGACAGGGGTGACTATGGCTACACCTTC	CASNVDRGDYGYTF
16	TRBV4-3	-	few	TRBJ1-1	TGCGCCAGCAGCCAAGATTGGGTCGTCCCTATAACTGAAGCTTTCTTT	CASSQDWVVPITEAFF
11	TRBV30	-	many	TRBJ2-1	TGTGCCTGGAGTGTACAGCAAGTTCCGTTCTTC	CAWSVQQVPFF
12	TRBV20-1	-	-	TRBJ1-1	TGCAGTGCTACCGACCCGAACACTGAAGCTTTCTTT	CSATDPNTEAFF
17	TRBV13	TRBD2	-	TRBJ2-5	TGTGCCAGCAGCTTCCGGGCTAGCGGTACCCATGGGGAGACCCAGTACTTC	CASSFRASGTHGETQYF
14	TRBV7-8	-	once	TRBJ1-2	TGTGCCAGCAGCTTAGCCACAGCTTTGAAGGGCTACACCTTC	CASSLATALKGYTF
12	TRBV29-1	TRBD2	few	TRBJ2-5	TGCAGCGTTAGCGGGGGTGGGGAGACCCAGTACTTC	CSVSGGGETQYF
15	TRBV7-8	-	-	TRBJ2-5	TGTGCCAGCAGCTTAGTTCCGTCGGGCCGTGAGACCCAGTACTTC	CASSLVPSGRETQYF
19	TRBV28	TRBD2	few	TRBJ2-1	TGTGCCAGCACGGATGGAGGGACTAGCGGGAGGGCCTCCTACAATGAGCAGTTCTTC	CASTDGGTSGRASYNEQFF
14	TRBV19	-	-	TRBJ1-5	TGTGCCAGTAGTACAGCCGATCCCGATAGGCCCCAGCATTTT	CASSTADPDRPQHF
13	TRBV7-3	-	-	TRBJ1-2	TGTGCCAGCAGCGGCGGGGGGCGGGATGGCTACACCTTC	CASSGGGRDGYTF
14	TRBV20-1	-	many	TRBJ2-5	TGCAGTGCTAGAGACCGGGCCATAGTAGAGACCCAGTACTTC	CSARDRAIVETQYF
15	TRBV2	TRBD1	-	TRBJ1-5	TGTGCCAGCAGCCCGGACAGGGGGCCCAGTCAGCCCCAGCATTTT	CASSPDRGPSQPQHF
15	TRBV29-1	-	-	TRBJ2-1	TGCAGCGTTGGCGGGGGCCAGAGCTCCTACAATGAGCAGTTCTTC	CSVGGGQSSYNEQFF
14	TRBV10-3	-	-	TRBJ1-1	TGTGCCATCAGTATTGGACAGTCGAACACTGAAGCTTTCTTT	CAISIGQSNTEAFF
12	TRBV20-1	-	-	TRBJ2-1	TGCAGTGCTAGAATGGTATCCCATGAGCAGTTCTTC	CSARMVSHEQFF
15	TRBV20-1	-	-	TRBJ2-1	TGCAGTGCTAGAGATGAGAGTAGCTCCTACAATGAGCAGTTCTTC	CSARDESSSYNEQFF
15	TRBV6-4	-	few	TRBJ1-5	TGTGCCAGCACTGTGTCACATTATAGCAATCAGCCCCAGCATTTT	CASTVSHYSNQPQHF
11	TRBV6-1	-	few	TRBJ2-5	TGTGCCAGCATTAGAGGGGAGACCCAGTACTTC	CASIRGETQYF